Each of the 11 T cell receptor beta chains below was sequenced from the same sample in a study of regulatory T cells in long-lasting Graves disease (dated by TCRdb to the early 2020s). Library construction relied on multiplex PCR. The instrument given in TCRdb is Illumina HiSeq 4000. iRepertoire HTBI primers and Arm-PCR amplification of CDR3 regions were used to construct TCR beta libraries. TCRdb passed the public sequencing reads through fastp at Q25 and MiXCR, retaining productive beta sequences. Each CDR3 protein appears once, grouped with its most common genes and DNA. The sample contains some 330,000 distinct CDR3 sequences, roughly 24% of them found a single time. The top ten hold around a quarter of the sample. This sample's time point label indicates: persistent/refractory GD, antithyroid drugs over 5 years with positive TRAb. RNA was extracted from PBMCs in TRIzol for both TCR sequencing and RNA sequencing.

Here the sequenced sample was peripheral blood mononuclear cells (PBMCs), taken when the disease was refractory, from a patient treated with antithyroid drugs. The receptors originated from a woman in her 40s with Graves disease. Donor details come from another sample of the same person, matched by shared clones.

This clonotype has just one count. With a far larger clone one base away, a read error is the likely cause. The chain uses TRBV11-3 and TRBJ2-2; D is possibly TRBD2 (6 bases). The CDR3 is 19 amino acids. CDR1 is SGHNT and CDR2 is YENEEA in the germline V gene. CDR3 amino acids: CASSLEIPGTSIFTGVLFF. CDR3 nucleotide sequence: TGTGCCAGCAGCTTAGAAATTCCTGGGACTTCCATTTTCACCGGGGTGCTGTTTTTT.

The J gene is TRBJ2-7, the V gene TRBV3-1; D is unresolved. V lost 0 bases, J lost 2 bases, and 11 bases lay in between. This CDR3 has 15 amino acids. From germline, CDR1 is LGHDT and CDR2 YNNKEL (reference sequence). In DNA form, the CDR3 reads TGTGCCAGCAGCCAAGAAGCGTCCCCAGCCTACGAGCAGTACTTC. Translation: CASSQEASPAYEQYF.

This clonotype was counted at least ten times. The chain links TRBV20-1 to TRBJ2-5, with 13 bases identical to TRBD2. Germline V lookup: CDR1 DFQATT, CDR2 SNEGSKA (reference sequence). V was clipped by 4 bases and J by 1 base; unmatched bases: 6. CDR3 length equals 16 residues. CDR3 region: CSAKGTSGAFQETQYF. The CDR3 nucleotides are TGCAGTGCTAAGGGGACTAGCGGGGCTTTCCAAGAGACCCAGTACTTC.

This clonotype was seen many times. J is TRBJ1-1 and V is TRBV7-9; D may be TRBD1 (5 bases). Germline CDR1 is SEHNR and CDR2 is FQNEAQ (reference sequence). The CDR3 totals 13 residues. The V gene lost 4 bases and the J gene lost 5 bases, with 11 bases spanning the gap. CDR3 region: CASSSGPRTEAFF. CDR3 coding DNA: TGTGCCAGCAGCTCGGGACCGAGGACTGAAGCTTTCTTT.

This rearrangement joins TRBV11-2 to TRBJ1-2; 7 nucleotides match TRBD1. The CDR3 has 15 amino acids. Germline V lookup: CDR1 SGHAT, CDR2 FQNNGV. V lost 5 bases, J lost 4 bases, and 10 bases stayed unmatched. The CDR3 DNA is TGTGCCAGCAGCGTAGTCGACAGGGTGGGCTATGGCTACACCTTC. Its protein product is CASSVVDRVGYGYTF.

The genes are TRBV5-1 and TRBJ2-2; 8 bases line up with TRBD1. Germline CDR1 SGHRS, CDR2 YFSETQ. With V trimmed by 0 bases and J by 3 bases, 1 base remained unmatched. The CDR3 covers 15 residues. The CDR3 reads CASSLGTGHTGELFF. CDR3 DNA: TGCGCCAGCAGCTTGGGGACAGGGCACACCGGGGAGCTGTTTTTT.

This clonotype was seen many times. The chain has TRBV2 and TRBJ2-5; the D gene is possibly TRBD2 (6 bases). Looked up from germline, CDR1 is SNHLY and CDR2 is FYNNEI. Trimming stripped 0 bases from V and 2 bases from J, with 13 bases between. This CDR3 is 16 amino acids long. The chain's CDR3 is CASSEALAAKQETQYF. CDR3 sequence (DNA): TGTGCCAGCAGTGAAGCCTTAGCGGCCAAACAAGAGACCCAGTACTTC.

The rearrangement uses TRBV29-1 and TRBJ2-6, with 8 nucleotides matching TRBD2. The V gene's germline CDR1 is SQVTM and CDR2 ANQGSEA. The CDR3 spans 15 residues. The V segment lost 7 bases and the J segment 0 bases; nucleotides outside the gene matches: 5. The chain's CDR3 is CSESSGTSGANVLTF. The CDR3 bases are TGCAGCGAAAGTAGCGGGACCTCTGGGGCCAACGTCCTGACTTTC.

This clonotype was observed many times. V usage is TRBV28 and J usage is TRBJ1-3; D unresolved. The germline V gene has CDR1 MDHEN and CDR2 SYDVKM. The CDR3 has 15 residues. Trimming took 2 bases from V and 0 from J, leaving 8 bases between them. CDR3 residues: CASSLGLGSGNTIYF. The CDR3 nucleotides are TGTGCCAGCAGTTTAGGACTGGGCTCTGGAAACACCATATATTTT. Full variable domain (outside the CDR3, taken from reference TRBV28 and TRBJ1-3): DVKVTQSSRYLVKRTGEKVFLECVQDMDHENMFWYRQDPGLGLRLIYFSYDVKMKEKGDIPEGYSVSREKKERFSLILESASTNQTSMYLCASSLGLGSGNTIYFGEGSWLTVV.

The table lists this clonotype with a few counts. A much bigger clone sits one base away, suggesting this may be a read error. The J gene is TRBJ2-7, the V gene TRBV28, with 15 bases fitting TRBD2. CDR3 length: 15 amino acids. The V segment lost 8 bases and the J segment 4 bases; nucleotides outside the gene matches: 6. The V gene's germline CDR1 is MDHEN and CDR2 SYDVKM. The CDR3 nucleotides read TGTGCCAGCCGGGGACTAGCGGGAGGAATTTACGAGCAGTACTTC. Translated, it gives CASRGLAGGIYEQYF.

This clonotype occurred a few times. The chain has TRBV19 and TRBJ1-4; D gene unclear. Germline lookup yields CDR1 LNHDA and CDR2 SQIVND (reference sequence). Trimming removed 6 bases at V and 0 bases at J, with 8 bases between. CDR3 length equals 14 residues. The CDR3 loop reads CASRGLATNEKLFF. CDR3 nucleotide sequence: TGTGCCAGTAGAGGGCTTGCAACTAATGAAAAACTGTTTTTT. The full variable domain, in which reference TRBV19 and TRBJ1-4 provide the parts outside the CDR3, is DGGITQSPKYLFRKEGQNVTLSCEQNLNHDAMYWYRQDPGQGLRLIYYSQIVNDFQKGDIAEGYSVSREKKESFPLTVTSAQKNPTAFYLCASRGLATNEKLFFGSGTQLSVL.